This T cell receptor (beta chain) was sequenced in a study of CD8 T cells in Susac syndrome. At the level of the study: When blood was collected, patients with Susac syndrome were therapy-naive, were taking corticosteroids, or were receiving intravenous immunoglobulin alone. Study-level findings and limits: In Susac syndrome, CD8+ expansion was highest in TEMRA and active disease. In total CD8+ repertoires, about 17 Susac-specific public clones were detected, and CD8+ TEMRA repertoires contained five.

All included Susac syndrome patients satisfied recently defined diagnostic criteria for definite or probable disease. RNA totalling 0.5 to 1 ug underwent reverse transcription with random hexamers. Each CDR3 protein is one row after TCRdb ran MiXCR on the immunoSEQ multiplex PCR reads. The data hold about 120,000 distinct CDR3 sequences, with 85% to 95% observed a single time. CDR3 length: 13 amino acids. Trimming removed 5 bases at V and 3 bases at J, with 11 bases between. A note on this clonotype: Its antigen is not known.

The sample consisted of CD8+ T cells from PBMCs. The chain recombines TRBV12-3 or TRBV12-4 with TRBJ2-7; D may be TRBD1 (5 bases). This clonotype was obtained from a human donor with Susac syndrome. Written as DNA, the CDR3 is TGTGCCAGCAGTCCTACCGACAGCTACGAGCAGTACTTC. Protein: CASSPTDSYEQYF.